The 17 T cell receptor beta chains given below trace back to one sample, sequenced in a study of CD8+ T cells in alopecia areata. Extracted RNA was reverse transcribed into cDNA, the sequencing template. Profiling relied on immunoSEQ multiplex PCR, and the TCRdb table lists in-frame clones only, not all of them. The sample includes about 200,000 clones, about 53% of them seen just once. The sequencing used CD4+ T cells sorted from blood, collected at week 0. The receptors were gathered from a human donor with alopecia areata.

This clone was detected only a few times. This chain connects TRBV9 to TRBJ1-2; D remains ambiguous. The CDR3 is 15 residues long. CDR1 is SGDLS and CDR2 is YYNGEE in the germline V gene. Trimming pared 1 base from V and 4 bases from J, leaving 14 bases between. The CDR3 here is CASSVSPGSIYGYTF. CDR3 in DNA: TGTGCCAGCAGCGTAAGCCCGGGCTCCATCTATGGCTACACCTTC.

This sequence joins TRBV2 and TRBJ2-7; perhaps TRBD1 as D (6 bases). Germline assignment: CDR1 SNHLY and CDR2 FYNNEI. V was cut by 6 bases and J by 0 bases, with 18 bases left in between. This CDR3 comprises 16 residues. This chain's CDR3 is CASRHTTGPSSYEQYF. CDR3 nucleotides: TGTGCCAGCAGGCACACTACAGGGCCGAGCTCCTACGAGCAGTACTTC.

CDR3 in DNA: TGCGCCAGCAGCCCAGAGACGGTGACCACTGAAGCTTTCTTT. Translating it yields CASSPETVTTEAFF. The rearrangement joins TRBV5-1 to TRBJ1-1; D gene unclear. V lost 4 bases, J lost 4 bases, and 14 bases lay in between. This CDR3 spans 14 amino acids. The germline V gene encodes CDR1 SGHRS and CDR2 YFSETQ.

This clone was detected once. CDR3 loop: CASRGTGRPEAFF. CDR3 in DNA: TGTGCCAGCAGGGGGACAGGGCGCCCTGAAGCTTTCTTT. V usage is TRBV28 and J usage is TRBJ1-1; 9 bases line up with TRBD1. V lost 6 bases and J lost 6; bases outside the gene matches: 5. The CDR3 consists of 13 residues. Per the germline V gene, CDR1 is MDHEN and CDR2 is SYDVKM.

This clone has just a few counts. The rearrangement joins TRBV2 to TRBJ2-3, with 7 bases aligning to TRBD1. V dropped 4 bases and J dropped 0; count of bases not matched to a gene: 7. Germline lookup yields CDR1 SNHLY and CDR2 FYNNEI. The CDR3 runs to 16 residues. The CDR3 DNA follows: TGTGCCAGCAGTGGTCAAACAGGGGCTAGCACAGATACGCAGTATTTT. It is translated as CASSGQTGASTDTQYF.

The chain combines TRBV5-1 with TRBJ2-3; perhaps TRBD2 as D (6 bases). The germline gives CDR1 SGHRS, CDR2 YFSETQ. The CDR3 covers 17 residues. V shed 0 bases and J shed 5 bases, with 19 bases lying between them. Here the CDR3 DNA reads TGCGCCAGCAGCTTGGCCGGGGTGCTGGGAGGTGGAGATACGCAGTATTTT. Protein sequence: CASSLAGVLGGGDTQYF.

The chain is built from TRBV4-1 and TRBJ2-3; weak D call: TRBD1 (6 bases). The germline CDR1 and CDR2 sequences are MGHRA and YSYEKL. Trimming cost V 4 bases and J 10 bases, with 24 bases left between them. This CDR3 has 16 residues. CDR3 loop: CASSRGRWDTQKSQYF. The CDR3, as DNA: TGCGCCAGCAGCCGCGGCAGGTGGGACACCCAGAAGTCGCAGTATTTT.

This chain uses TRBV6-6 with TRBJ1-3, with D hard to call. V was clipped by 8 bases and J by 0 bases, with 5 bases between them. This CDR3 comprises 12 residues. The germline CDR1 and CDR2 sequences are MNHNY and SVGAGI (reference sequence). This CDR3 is CASASSGNTIYF. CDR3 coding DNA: TGTGCCAGCGCCTCCTCTGGAAACACCATATATTTT.

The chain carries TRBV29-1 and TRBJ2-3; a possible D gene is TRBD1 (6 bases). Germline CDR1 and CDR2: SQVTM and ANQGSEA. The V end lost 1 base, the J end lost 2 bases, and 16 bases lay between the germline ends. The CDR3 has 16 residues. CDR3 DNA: TGCAGCGTTGAAGGCGGTGGGGGCGTATCCACAGATACGCAGTATTTT. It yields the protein CSVEGGGGVSTDTQYF.

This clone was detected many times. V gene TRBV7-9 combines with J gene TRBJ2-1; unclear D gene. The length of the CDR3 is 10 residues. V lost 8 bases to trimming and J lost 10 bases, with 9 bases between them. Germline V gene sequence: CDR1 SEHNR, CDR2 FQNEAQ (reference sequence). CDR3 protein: CASEVLEQFF. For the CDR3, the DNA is TGTGCCAGCGAGGTCTTGGAGCAGTTCTTC.

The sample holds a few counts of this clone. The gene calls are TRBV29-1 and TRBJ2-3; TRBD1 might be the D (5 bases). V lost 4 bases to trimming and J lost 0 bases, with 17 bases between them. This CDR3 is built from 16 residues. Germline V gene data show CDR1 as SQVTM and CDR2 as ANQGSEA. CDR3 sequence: CSVGGAPIGSTDTQYF. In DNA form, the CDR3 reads TGCAGCGTTGGGGGCGCTCCAATTGGCAGCACAGATACGCAGTATTTT.

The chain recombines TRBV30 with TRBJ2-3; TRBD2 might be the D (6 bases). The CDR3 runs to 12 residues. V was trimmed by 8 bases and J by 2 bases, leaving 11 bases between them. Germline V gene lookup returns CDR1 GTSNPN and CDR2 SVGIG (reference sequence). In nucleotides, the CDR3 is TGTGCCGGAGGGACTTACACAGATACGCAGTATTTT. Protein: CAGGTYTDTQYF.

CDR3 loop: CASSIDRTNTEAFF. The DNA of the CDR3 is TGTGCCAGCAGCATAGACAGAACGAACACTGAAGCTTTCTTT. V gene TRBV25-1 combines with J gene TRBJ1-1; possibly TRBD1 for D (5 bases). The V end lost 6 bases, the J end lost 1 base, and 12 bases lay between the germline ends. CDR1 is MGHDK and CDR2 is SYGVNS in the germline V gene. There are 14 residues in the CDR3.

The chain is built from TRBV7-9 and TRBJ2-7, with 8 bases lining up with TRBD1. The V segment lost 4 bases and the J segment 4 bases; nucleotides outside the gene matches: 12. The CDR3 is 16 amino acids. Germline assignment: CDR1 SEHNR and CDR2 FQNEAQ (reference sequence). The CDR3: CASSYPLGQGAYEQYF. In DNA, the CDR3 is TGTGCCAGCAGCTACCCTTTAGGGCAGGGGGCTTACGAGCAGTACTTC.

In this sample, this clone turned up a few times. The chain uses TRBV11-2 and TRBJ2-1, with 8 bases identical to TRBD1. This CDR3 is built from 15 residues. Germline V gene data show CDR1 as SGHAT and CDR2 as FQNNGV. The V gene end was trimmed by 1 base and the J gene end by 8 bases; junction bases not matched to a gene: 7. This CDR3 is CASSLADRVFDEQFF. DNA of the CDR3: TGTGCCAGCAGCTTAGCGGACAGGGTATTCGATGAGCAGTTCTTC. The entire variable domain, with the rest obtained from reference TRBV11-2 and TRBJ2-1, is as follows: EAGVAQSPRYKIIEKRQSVAFWCNPISGHATLYWYQQILGQGPKLLIQFQNNGVVDDSQLPKDRFSAERLKGVDSTLKIQPAKLEDSAVYLCASSLADRVFDEQFFGPGTRLTVL.

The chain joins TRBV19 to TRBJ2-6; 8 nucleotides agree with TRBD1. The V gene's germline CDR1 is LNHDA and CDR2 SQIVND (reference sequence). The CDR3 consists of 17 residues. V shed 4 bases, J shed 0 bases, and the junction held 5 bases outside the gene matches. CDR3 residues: CASSTGTGDSGANVLTF. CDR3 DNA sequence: TGTGCCAGTAGTACCGGGACAGGAGACTCTGGGGCCAACGTCCTGACTTTC.

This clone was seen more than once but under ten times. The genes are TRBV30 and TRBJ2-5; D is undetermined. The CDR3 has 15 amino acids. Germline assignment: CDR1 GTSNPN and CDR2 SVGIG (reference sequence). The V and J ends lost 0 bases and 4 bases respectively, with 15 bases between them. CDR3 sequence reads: CAWSVWQASRETQYF. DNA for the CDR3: TGTGCCTGGAGTGTTTGGCAGGCTTCACGAGAGACCCAGTACTTC.